This TCR beta chain derives from a study of blood T cell repertoires in COVID-19. V dropped 6 bases and J dropped 5 bases, with 16 bases sitting between them. This CDR3 contains 14 residues. Germline-derived CDR1 and CDR2 are MNHEY and SVGAGI. The data were produced by immunoSEQ multiplex PCR, yet TCRdb's version contains in-frame clones alone and is incomplete. This sample has roughly 280,000 clones, with about 85% found just once. This clone was counted between two and nine times. Individuals aged roughly 18 to 95 years were recruited from about two dozen US areas. Sequencing input: PBMCs or T cells enriched from blood (not recorded which). The genes are TRBV6-5 and TRBJ1-2, with D unclear. This TCR was recovered from a woman aged 45-59 years who had recovered from COVID-19. The CDR3 sequence: CASRYGVGTYGYTF. For the CDR3, the DNA is TGTGCCAGCAGATACGGAGTTGGAACTTATGGCTACACCTTC.